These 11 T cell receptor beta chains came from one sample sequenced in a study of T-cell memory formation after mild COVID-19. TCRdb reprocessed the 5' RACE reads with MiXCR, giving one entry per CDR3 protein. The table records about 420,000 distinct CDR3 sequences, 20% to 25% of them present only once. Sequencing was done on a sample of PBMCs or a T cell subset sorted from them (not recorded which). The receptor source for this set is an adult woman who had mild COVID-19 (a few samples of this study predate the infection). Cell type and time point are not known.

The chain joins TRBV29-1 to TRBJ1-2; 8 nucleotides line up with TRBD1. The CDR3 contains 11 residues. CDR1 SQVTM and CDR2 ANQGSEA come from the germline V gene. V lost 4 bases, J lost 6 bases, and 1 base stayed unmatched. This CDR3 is CSVAGQDGYTF. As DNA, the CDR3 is TGCAGCGTTGCGGGACAGGATGGCTACACCTTC.

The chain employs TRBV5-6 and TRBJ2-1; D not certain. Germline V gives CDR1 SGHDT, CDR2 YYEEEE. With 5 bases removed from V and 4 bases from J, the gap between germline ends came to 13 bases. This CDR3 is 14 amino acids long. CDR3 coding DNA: TGTGCCAGCAGACCGGAGCTTGGATACAATGAGCAGTTCTTC. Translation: CASRPELGYNEQFF.

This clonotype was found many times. CDR3 in DNA: TGTGCCAGCAAATTTCTAGCGGATGAGCAGTTCTTC. Its translation is CASKFLADEQFF. The chain uses TRBV2 and TRBJ2-1; 7 bases agree with TRBD2. Germline lookup yields CDR1 SNHLY and CDR2 FYNNEI. Trimming took 7 bases from V and 8 from J; bases not matched to a gene: 5. The CDR3 covers 12 residues.

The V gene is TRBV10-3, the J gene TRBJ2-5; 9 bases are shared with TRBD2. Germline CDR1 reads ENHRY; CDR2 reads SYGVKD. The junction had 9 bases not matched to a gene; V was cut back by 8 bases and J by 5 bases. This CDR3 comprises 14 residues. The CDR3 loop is CAISAGGPEETQYF. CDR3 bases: TGTGCCATCTCAGCGGGAGGCCCCGAGGAGACCCAGTACTTC.

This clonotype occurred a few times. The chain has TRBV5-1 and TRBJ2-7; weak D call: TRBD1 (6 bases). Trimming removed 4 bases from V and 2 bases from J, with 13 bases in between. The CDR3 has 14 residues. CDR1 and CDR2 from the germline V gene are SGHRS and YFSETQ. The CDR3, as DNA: TGCGCCAGCAGCGGAATGGACAGACCCTACGAGCAGTACTTC. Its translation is CASSGMDRPYEQYF.

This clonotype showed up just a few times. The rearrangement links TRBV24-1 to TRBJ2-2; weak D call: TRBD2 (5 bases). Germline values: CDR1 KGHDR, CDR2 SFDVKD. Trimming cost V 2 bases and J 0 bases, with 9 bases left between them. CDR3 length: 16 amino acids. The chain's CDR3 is CATSDSRGTNTGELFF. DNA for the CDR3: TGTGCCACCAGTGATTCGAGAGGGACGAACACCGGGGAGCTGTTTTTT.

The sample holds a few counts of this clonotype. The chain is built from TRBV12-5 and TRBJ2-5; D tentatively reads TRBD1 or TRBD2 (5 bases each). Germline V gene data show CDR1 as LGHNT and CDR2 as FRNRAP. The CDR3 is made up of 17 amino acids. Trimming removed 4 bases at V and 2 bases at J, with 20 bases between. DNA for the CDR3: TGTGCTAGTGGTTCTCGTGGCTCGACAGAGGGGCAAGAGACCCAGTACTTC. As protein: CASGSRGSTEGQETQYF. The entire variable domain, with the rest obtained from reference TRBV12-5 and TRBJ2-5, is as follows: DARVTQTPRHKVTEMGQEVTMRCQPILGHNTVFWYRQTMMQGLELLAYFRNRAPLDDSGMPKDRFSAEMPDATLATLKIQPSEPRDSAVYFCASGSRGSTEGQETQYFGPGTRLLVL.

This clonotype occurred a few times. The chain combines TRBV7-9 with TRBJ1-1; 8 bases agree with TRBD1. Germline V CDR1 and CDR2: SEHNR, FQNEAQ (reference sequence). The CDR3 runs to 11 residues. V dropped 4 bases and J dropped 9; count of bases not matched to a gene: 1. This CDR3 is CASSWTGKAFF. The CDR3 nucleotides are TGTGCCAGCAGCTGGACAGGGAAAGCTTTCTTT.

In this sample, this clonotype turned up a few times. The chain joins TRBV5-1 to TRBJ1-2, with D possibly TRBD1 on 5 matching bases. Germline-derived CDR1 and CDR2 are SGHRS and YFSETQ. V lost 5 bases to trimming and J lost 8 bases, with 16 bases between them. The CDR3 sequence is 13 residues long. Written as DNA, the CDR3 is TGCGCCAGCAGTCCCTTCGGGGACGGAGGCTACACCTTC. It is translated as CASSPFGDGGYTF.

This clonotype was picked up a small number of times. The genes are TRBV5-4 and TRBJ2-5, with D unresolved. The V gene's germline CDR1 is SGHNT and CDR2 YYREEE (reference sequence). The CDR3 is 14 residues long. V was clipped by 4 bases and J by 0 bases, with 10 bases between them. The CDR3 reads CASSPGRNQETQYF. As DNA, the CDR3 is TGTGCCAGCAGCCCCGGACGTAACCAAGAGACCCAGTACTTC.

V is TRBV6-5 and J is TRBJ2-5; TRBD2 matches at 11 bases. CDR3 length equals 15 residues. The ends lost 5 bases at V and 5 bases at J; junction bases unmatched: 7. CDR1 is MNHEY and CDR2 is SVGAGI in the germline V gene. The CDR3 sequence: CASSQLAGGPETQYF. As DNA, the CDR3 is TGTGCCAGCAGTCAGTTAGCGGGAGGGCCGGAGACCCAGTACTTC.